This is a list of T cell receptor beta chains from one sample in a study of OX40 agonist ivuxolimab in advanced cancers. The method was immunoSEQ multiplex PCR; TCRdb's version includes in-frame clones alone and lacks a portion of them. Of 77,000 or so clones listed, 84% are singletons. This specimen was CD4+ or CD8+ T cells sorted from blood, taken in a trial of the OX40 agonist ivuxolimab. Source of these receptors: an adult with an advanced solid tumor such as melanoma, head and neck, liver or kidney cancer. CDR3s include the opening cysteine and the closing phenylalanine or tryptophan. The order of the fields is clone size, D gene, J gene, CDR3 length, V gene, CDR3 protein, CDR3 DNA. D genes are given only for firm matches. Size is stated for part of the rows, as once, few or many counts, or as a class when the clone is expanded.

.	.	TRBJ2-3	13	TRBV5-8	CASSLAPGDTQYF	TGTGCCAGCAGCTTGGCCCCGGGGGATACGCAGTATTTT
.	.	TRBJ1-5	13	TRBV4-3	CASSQIGNQPQHF	TGCGCCAGCAGCCAAATAGGGAATCAGCCCCAGCATTTT
.	.	TRBJ2-2	16	TRBV7-2	CASSLGGTLVNGELFF	TGTGCCAGCAGCTTAGGAGGGACCTTAGTTAACGGGGAGCTGTTTTTT
.	TRBD1	TRBJ1-2	15	TRBV4-3	CASSQGGQAQYGYTF	TGCGCCAGCAGCCAAGGGGGACAGGCTCAATATGGCTACACCTTC
once	TRBD1	TRBJ1-1	15	TRBV6-5	CASSREDRLGTEAFF	TGTGCCAGCAGTCGCGAGGACAGGCTGGGCACTGAAGCTTTCTTT
.	.	TRBJ1-2	16	TRBV5-4	CASSLGSGPPNYGYTF	TGTGCCAGCAGCTTGGGATCTGGTCCGCCTAACTATGGCTACACCTTC
once	.	TRBJ2-1	14	TRBV5-1	CASSSDSRNNEQFF	TGCGCCAGCAGCTCCGACTCGCGGAATAATGAGCAGTTCTTC
.	.	TRBJ2-1	14	TRBV5-5	CASSLAAAHDEQFF	TGTGCCAGCAGCTTGGCCGCAGCCCACGATGAGCAGTTCTTC
.	.	TRBJ1-2	13	TRBV7-2	CASSPMAGYGYTF	TGTGCCAGCAGTCCGATGGCGGGCTATGGCTACACCTTC
.	.	TRBJ1-4	14	TRBV5-1	CASSRRALGEKLFF	TGCGCCAGCAGCCGAAGGGCGCTGGGGGAAAAACTGTTTTTT
few	.	TRBJ2-6	14	TRBV19	CASSSFGGANVLTF	TGTGCCAGTAGCTCCTTCGGCGGGGCCAACGTCCTGACTTTC